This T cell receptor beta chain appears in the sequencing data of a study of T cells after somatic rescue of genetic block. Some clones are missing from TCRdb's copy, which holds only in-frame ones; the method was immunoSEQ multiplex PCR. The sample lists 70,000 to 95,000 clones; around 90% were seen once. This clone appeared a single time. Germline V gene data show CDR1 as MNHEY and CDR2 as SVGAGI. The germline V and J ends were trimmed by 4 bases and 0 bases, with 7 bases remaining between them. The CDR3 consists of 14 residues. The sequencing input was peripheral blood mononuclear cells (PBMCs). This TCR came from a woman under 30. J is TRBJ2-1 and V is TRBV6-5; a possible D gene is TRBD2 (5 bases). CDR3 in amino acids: CASSSRDSYNEQFF. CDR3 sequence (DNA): TGTGCCAGCAGTTCCCGGGACTCCTACAATGAGCAGTTCTTC.